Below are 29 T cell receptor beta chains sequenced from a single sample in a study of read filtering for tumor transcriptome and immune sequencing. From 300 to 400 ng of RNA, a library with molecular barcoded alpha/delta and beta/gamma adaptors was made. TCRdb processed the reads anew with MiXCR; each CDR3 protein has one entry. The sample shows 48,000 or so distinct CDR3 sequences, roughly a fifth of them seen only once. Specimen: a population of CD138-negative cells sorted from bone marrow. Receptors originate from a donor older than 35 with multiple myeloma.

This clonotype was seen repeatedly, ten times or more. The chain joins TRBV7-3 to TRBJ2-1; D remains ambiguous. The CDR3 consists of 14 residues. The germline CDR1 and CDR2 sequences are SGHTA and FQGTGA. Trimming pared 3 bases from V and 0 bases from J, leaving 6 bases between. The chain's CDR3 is CASSLTASYNEQFF. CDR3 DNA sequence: TGTGCCAGCAGCTTGACGGCCTCCTACAATGAGCAGTTCTTC. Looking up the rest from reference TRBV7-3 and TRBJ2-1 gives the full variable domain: GAGVSQTPSNKVTEKGKYVELRCDPISGHTALYWYRQSLGQGPEFLIYFQGTGAADDSGLPNDRFFAVRPEGSVSTLKIQRTERGDSAVYLCASSLTASYNEQFFGPGTRLTVL.

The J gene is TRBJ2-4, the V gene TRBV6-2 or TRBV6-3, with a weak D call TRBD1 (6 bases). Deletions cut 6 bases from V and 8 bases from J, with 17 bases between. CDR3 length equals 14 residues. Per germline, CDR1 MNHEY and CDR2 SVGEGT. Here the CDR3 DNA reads TGTGCCAGCAGGGACCCAGGGGTCGAATACATTCAGTACTTC. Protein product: CASRDPGVEYIQYF.

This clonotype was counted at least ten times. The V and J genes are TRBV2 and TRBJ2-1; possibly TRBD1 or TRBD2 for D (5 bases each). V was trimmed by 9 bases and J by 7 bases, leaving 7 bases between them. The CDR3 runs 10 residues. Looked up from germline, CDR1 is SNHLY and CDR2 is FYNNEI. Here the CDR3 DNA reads TGTGCCAGGGGGGAGAATGAGCAGTTCTTC. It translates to CARGENEQFF.

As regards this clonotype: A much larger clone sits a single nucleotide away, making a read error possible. As DNA, the CDR3 is TGCGCCAGCACACTGCTGGGCCGTGGGCAAGAGACCCGGTACTTC. Translating gives CASTLLGRGQETRYF. The chain employs TRBV5-1 and TRBJ2-5; D is undetermined. The length of the CDR3 is 15 residues. Germline values: CDR1 SGHRS, CDR2 YFSETQ.

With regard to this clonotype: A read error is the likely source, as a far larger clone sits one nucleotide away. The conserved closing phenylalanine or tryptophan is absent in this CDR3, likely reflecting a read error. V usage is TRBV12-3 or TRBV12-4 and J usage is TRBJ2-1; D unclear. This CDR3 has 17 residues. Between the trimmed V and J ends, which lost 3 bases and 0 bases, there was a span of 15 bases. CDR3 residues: CASSFQTLIGSYNEQFY. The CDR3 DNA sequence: TGTGCCAGCAGTTTTCAAACCCTGATCGGCTCCTACAATGAGCAGTTCTAC.

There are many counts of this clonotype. The CDR3 DNA is TGTGCCAGCAGCTTTAAGGCGGGAGGGGAAGATACGCAGTATTTT. Protein sequence: CASSFKAGGEDTQYF. The V gene is TRBV7-9, the J gene TRBJ2-3, with 9 bases matching TRBD2. Germline V gene data show CDR1 as SEHNR and CDR2 as FQNEAQ (reference sequence). The CDR3 has 15 amino acids. The V segment lost 3 bases and the J segment 5 bases; nucleotides outside the gene matches: 6.

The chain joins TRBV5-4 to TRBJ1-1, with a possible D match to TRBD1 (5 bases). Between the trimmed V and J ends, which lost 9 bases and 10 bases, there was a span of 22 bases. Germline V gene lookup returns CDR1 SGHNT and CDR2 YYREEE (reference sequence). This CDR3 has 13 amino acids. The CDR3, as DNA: TGTGCCATCCCTGATTCAAAAACGAGGGGAGCTTTCTTT. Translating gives CAIPDSKTRGAFF.

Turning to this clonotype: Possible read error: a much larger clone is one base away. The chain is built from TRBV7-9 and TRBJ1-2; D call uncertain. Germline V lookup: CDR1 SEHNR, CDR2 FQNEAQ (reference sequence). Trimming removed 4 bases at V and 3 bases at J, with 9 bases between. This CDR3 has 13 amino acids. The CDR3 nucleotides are TGTGCCAGCAGCTCGAAAGTTCACTATGGCTACACCTTC. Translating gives CASSSKVHYGYTF. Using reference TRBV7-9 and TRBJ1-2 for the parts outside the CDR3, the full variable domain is DTGVSQNPRHKITKRGQNVTFRCDPISEHNRLYWYRQTLGQGPEFLTYFQNEAQLEKSRLLSDRFSAERPKGSFSTLEIQRTEQGDSAMYLCASSSKVHYGYTFGSGTRLTVV.

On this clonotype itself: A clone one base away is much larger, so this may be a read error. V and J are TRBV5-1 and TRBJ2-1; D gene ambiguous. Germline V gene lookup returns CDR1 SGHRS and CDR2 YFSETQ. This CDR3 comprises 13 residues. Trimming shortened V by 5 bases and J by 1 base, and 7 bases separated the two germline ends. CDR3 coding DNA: TGCGCCAGCAGGCATAGGTCCTACAATGAGCAGTTCTTC. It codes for CASRHRSYNEQFF.

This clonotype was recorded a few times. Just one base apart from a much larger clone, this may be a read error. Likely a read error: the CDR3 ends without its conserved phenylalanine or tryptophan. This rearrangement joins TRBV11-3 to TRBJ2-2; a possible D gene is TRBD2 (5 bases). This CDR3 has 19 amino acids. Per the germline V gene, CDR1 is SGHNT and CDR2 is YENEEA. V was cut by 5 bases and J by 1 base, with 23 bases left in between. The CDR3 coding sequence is TGTGCCAGCAGCAAGAAAGCCCCGGGGTACACGTGGAACACCGGGGAGCTGTTTCTT. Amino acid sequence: CASSKKAPGYTWNTGELFL.

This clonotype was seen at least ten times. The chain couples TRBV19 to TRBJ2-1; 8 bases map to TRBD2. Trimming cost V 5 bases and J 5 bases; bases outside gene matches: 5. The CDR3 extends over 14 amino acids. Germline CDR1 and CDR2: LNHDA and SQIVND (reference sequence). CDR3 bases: TGTGCCAGTAGTCAGCGGGAGCGGGACAATGAGCAGTTCTTC. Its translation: CASSQRERDNEQFF.

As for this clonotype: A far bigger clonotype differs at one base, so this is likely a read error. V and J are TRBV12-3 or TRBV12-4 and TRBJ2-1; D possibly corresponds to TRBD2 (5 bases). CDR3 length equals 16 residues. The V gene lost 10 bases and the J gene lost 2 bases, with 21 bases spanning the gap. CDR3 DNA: TGTGCCATCATTAGGCCTGCGAGCGGACCCTACAATGAGCAGTTCTTC. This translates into CAIIRPASGPYNEQFF.

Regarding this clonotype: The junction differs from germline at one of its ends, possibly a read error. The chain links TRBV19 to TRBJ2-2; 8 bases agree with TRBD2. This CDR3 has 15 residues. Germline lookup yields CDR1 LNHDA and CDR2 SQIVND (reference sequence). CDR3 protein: CASRGAGALTGELFF. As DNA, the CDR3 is TGTGCCAGTAGAGGAGCGGGAGCGCTCACCGGGGAGCTGTTTTTC.

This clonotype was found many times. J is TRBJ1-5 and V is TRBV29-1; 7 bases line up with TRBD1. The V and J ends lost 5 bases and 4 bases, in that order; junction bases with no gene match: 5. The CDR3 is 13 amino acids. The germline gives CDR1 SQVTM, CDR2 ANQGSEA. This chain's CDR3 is CSVRQGRNQPQHF. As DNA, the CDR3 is TGCAGCGTTAGACAGGGAAGAAATCAGCCCCAGCATTTT.

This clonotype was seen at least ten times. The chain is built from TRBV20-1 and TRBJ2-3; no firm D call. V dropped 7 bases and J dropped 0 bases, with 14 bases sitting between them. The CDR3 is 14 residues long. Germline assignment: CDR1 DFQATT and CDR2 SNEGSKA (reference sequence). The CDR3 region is CSGKEQISTDTQYF. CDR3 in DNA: TGCAGTGGAAAGGAACAGATTAGCACAGATACGCAGTATTTT.

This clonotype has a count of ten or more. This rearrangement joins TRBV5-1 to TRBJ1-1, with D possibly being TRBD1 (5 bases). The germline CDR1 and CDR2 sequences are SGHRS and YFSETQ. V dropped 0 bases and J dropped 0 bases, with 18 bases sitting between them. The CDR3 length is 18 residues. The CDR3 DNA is TGCGCCAGCAGCTTGGTCCCCAGAGGGACCTATATGAACACTGAAGCTTTCTTT. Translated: CASSLVPRGTYMNTEAFF.

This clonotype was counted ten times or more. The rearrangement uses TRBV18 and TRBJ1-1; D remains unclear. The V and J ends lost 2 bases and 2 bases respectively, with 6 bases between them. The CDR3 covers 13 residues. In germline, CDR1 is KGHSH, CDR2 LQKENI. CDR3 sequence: CASSPEGNTEAFF. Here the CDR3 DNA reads TGTGCCAGCTCACCAGAGGGAAACACTGAAGCTTTCTTT. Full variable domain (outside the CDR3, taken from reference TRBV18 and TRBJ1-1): NAGVMQNPRHLVRRRGQEARLRCSPMKGHSHVYWYRQLPEEGLKFMVYLQKENIIDESGMPKERFSAEFPKEGPSILRIQQVVRGDSAAYFCASSPEGNTEAFFGQGTRLTVV.

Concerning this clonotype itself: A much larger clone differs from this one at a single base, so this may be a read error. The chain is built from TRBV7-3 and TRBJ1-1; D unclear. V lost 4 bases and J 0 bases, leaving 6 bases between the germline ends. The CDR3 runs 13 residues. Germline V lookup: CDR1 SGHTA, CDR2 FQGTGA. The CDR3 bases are TGTGCCAGCAGCTCAGACGTGAACACTGAAGCTTTCTTT. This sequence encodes CASSSDVNTEAFF.

The CDR3: CASRSSGTVSEKLFF. Written as DNA, the CDR3 is TGTGCCAGTAGATCATCCGGGACAGTGAGTGAAAAACTGTTTTTT. The chain combines TRBV19 with TRBJ1-4; 7 bases map to TRBD1. Germline CDR1 and CDR2: LNHDA and SQIVND (reference sequence). The CDR3 is 15 residues long. V shed 6 bases, J shed 7 bases, and the junction held 11 bases outside the gene matches.

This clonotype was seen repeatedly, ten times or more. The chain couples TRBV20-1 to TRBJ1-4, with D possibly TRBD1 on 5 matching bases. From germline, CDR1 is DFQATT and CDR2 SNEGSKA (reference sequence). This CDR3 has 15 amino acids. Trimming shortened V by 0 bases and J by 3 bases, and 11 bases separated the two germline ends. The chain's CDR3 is CSARDSAGANEKLFF. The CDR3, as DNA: TGCAGTGCTAGAGATTCTGCGGGGGCTAATGAAAAACTGTTTTTT.

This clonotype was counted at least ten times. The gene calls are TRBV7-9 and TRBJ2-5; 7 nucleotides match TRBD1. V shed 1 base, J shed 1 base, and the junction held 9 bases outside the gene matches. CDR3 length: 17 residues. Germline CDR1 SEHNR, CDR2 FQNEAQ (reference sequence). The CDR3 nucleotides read TGTGCCAGCAGCTTAGGAAACAGGGGTGGAGCCCAAGAGACCCAGTACTTC. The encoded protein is CASSLGNRGGAQETQYF.

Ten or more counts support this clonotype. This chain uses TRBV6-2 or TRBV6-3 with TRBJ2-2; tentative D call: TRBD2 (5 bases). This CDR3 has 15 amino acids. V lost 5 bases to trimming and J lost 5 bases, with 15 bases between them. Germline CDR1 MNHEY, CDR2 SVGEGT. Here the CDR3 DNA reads TGTGCCAGCAGTCAGTCCGAAACGGGAACCGGGGAGCTGTTTTTT. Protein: CASSQSETGTGELFF.

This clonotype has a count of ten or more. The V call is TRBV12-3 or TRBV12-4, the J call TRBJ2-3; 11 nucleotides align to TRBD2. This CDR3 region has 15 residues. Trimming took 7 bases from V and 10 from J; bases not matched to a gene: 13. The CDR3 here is CASTRLAGQASPQYF. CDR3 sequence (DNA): TGTGCCAGCACACGACTAGCGGGACAGGCAAGTCCGCAGTATTTT.

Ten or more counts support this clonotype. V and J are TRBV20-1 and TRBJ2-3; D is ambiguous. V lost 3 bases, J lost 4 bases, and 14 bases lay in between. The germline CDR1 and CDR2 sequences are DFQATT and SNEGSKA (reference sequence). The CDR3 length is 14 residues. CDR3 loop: CSASASFMADTQYF. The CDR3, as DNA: TGCAGTGCTAGTGCCTCTTTCATGGCAGATACGCAGTATTTT.

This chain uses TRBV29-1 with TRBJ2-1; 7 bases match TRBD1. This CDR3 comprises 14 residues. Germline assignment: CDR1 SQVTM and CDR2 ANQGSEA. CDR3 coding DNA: TGCGTCTCCGGGACAGCTACCACCTACAATGAGCAGTTCTTC. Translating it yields CVSGTATTYNEQFF.

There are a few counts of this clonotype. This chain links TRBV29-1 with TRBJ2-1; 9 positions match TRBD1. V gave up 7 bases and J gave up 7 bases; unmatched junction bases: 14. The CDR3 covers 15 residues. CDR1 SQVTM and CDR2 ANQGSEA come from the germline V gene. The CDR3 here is CSATERDRAVNEQFF. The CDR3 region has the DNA TGCAGCGCTACTGAGAGGGACAGGGCTGTAAATGAGCAGTTCTTC.

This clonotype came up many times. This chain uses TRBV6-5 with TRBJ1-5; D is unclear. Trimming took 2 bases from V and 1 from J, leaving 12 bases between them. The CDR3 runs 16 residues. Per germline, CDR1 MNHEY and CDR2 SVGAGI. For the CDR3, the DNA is TGTGCCAGCAGTTACCCCCCTACTTGGAGCAATCAGCCCCAGCATTTT. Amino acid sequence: CASSYPPTWSNQPQHF.

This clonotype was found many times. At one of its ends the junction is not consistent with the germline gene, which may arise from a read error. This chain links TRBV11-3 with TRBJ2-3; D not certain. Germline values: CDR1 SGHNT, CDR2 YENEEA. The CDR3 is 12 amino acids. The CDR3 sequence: CASSLDRDTQYF. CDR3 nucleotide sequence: TGTGCCAGCAGCCTAGACCGGGATACGCAGTATTTT.

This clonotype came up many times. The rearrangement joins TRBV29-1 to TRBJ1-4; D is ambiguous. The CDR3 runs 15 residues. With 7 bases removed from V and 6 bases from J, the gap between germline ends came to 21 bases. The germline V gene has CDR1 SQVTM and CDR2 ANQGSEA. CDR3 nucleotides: TGCAGCGCTAAACGGTCGGGCGTAGTGGATGAAAAACTGTTTTTT. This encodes CSAKRSGVVDEKLFF.